The sequence of this T cell receptor (beta chain) was determined in a study of cytomegalovirus exposure and HLA in healthy donors. 60 Vbeta and 13 Jbeta primers were used in PCR. The protocol was immunoSEQ multiplex PCR, while the TCRdb copy is restricted to in-frame clones and leaves out a portion. The sample shows about 40,000 clones, 68% of them seen only once. Trimming cost V 5 bases and J 2 bases, with 13 bases left between them. Germline loops: CDR1 KGHSH, CDR2 LQKENI. The CDR3 length is 15 residues. V gene TRBV18 combines with J gene TRBJ1-5; no definite D call. Sequencing used PBMCs. This TCR derives from a man aged 35 to 55 in good health and CMV-seronegative. Here the CDR3 DNA reads TGTGCCAGCTCATCCTCCACATTTGGCAATCAGCCCCAGCATTTT. This encodes CASSSSTFGNQPQHF.